Sequencing of this T cell receptor (beta chain) was carried out in a study of cytomegalovirus exposure and HLA in healthy donors. Vbeta (60) and Jbeta (13) primers were used in the PCR. Data came from immunoSEQ multiplex PCR; TCRdb stores just in-frame clones and leaves some out. The sample lists 55,000 to 75,000 clones; about three quarters were seen once. Sequencing used PBMCs. The TCR sequence derives from a woman under 40 in good health and CMV-seropositive.

The CDR3: CASTRTGSVGTEAFF. In nucleotides, the CDR3 is TGTGCCAGCACCCGAACGGGGTCTGTCGGCACTGAAGCTTTCTTT. The chain is built from TRBV7-2 and TRBJ1-1, with no clear D. The germline CDR1 and CDR2 sequences are SGHTA and FQGNSA. V gave up 7 bases and J gave up 4 bases, with 19 bases separating them. The length of the CDR3 is 15 residues.